This T cell receptor (beta chain) was sequenced during a study of T cell repertoires in cytomegalovirus infection. Study-level information: Matching HLA type and CMV infection were both indicated by public TCR beta signatures.

Study results and caveats: The cumulative frequency of public TCR beta families identified carriers of CMV plus the relevant HLA.

TCRdb used MiXCR to reprocess the reads, holding one entry per CDR3 protein. The sample contains 630,000 or so distinct CDR3 sequences, 20% to 25% of which appear only once. Details on this clonotype: Its antigen remains unidentified.

The sample comprised CD8+ T cells from PBMCs. The clonotype originates from a human donor in good health (CMV status not recorded). Some clones in this sample may be carry-over from other donors' samples.

The CDR3 DNA sequence: TGCAGTGCTAGCGGCCCGGACAGAGCCTACTATGGCTACACCTTC. This codes for CSASGPDRAYYGYTF. The chain links TRBV20-1 to TRBJ1-2; possibly TRBD1 for D (6 bases). The germline V and J ends were trimmed by 3 bases and 3 bases, with 17 bases remaining between them. The length of the CDR3 is 15 residues. Looked up from germline, CDR1 is DFQATT and CDR2 is SNEGSKA (reference sequence).